The clone carrying this T cell receptor beta chain was seen once. The antigen remains unidentified. Extraction and reverse transcription of RNA yielded cDNA as the sequencing template. Clones were sequenced by immunoSEQ multiplex PCR, and TCRdb holds only the in-frame ones, with some missing. In the table there are some 150,000 clones, about 61% of which are singletons. Treatment here: oral pan-JAK inhibitor, 5-10 mg twice daily. The data are from a study of CD8+ T cells in alopecia areata. For the study at large: Twice daily, treated patients received 5 to 10 mg of oral tofacitinib. Regarding the study as a whole: The study found that many expanded lesional clones persisted in scalp and blood during tofacitinib. Among patients, TCR sharing was less clear than in mice, a difference possibly due in part to HLA diversity in the patient population.

This CDR3 comprises 12 residues. The germline CDR1 and CDR2 sequences are LNHNV and YYDKDF (reference sequence). Trimming removed 3 bases at V and 9 bases at J, with 9 bases between. This clonotype was obtained from a human donor with alopecia areata. The sequences come from CD4+ T cells sorted from blood, collected at approximately week 60, from a patient treated with tofacitinib. The chain carries TRBV15 and TRBJ2-1; D possibly corresponds to TRBD2 (5 bases). As DNA, the CDR3 is TGTGCCACCAGCAGGGAGACTACTGAGCAGTTCTTC. This sequence encodes CATSRETTEQFF. The variable domain in full, with the rest retrieved from reference TRBV15 and TRBJ2-1, is DAMVIQNPRYQVTQFGKPVTLSCSQTLNHNVMYWYQQKSSQAPKLLFHYYDKDFNNEADTPDNFQSRRPNTSFCFLDIRSPGLGDTAMYLCATSRETTEQFFGPGTRLTVL.